What follows is one T cell receptor beta chain and its context. This PCR relied on a set of 60 Vbeta primers and 13 Jbeta primers. The data were produced by immunoSEQ multiplex PCR, yet TCRdb's version contains in-frame clones alone and is incomplete. Among around 150,000 clones listed, approximately 71% were seen once. This sample is part of a study of cytomegalovirus exposure and HLA in healthy donors. The material sequenced was PBMCs. The clonotype originates from a male donor in good health and CMV-seronegative.

CDR3 DNA sequence: TGCGCCAGCAGCCTGGGACTAGCGGGGTCTGCAAGAGATGAGCAGTTCTTC. This gives the protein CASSLGLAGSARDEQFF. This sequence joins TRBV5-1 and TRBJ2-1; 13 bases fit TRBD2. This CDR3 is built from 17 residues. With V trimmed by 4 bases and J by 8 bases, 12 bases remained unmatched. The germline gives CDR1 SGHRS, CDR2 YFSETQ.